Detailed here is one TCR beta chain. The data are from a study of T cell changes during pregnancy in multiple sclerosis. Libraries were prepared by immunoSEQ multiplex PCR; TCRdb keeps only in-frame clonotypes and omits some of them. The sample holds around 39,000 clones, just over 85% seen once. The CDR3 loop spans 15 amino acids. Germline lookup yields CDR1 MNHEY and CDR2 SVGAGI. Trimming took 8 bases from V and 0 from J, leaving 14 bases between them. The input for sequencing was CD4+ T cells from peripheral blood mononuclear cells, taken before pregnancy. The chain recombines TRBV6-5 with TRBJ1-3; D not resolved. This receptor was identified in a female donor with multiple sclerosis, enrolled in a pregnancy study. The CDR3 reads CASGRRTSSGNTIYF. The DNA of the CDR3 is TGTGCCAGCGGACGGAGGACCTCCTCTGGAAACACCATATATTTT.